Each of the 32 T cell receptor beta chains below was sequenced from the same sample in a study of vaccination and CD4 T cells after COVID-19. These receptors lack a known antigen. Described treatment: roughly 10-day PBMC culture with coronavirus spike peptide pools or control peptides (ViraFEST assay). Scientists ran DNA taken from cultured CD4+ T cells through the Oncomine TCR Beta short-read assay for sequencing. Each CDR3 protein is one row after TCRdb ran MiXCR on the PCR reads. This sample has some 15,000 distinct CDR3 sequences; about half occur once, and the top ten carry approximately 16%. The specimen was CD4+ T cells from blood, cultured in vitro, collected before SARS-CoV-2 vaccination. The receptors were gathered from a human donor who had recovered from COVID-19.

This chain links TRBV20-1 with TRBJ2-7, with TRBD1 matching over 10 bases. Germline CDR1 reads DFQATT; CDR2 reads SNEGSKA (reference sequence). The CDR3 covers 14 residues. CDR3 in DNA: TGCAGCTCGGACGCGGGACAGGGGACCAGCGAGCAGTACTTC. Amino acids: CSSDAGQGTSEQYF.

The chain has TRBV5-4 and TRBJ2-2, with D perhaps TRBD2 (6 bases). CDR3 size: 14 residues. Germline V gene sequence: CDR1 SGHNT, CDR2 YYREEE (reference sequence). V was cut by 4 bases and J by 2 bases, with 9 bases left in between. CDR3 bases: TGTGCCAGCAGCCGGGACTTTAACACCGGGGAGCTGTTTTTT. It translates to CASSRDFNTGELFF.

V and J are TRBV12-3 or TRBV12-4 and TRBJ2-2; D gene ambiguous. This CDR3 has 13 amino acids. V lost 5 bases, J lost 7 bases, and 11 bases lay in between. The CDR3 DNA reads TGTGCCAGCAGTCCACGGTATGGCGGGGAGCTGTTTTTT. Translated, it gives CASSPRYGGELFF.

This clonotype was seen more than once but under ten times. The chain carries TRBV11-3 and TRBJ1-1; D gene ambiguous. V was trimmed by 5 bases and J by 5 bases, leaving 12 bases between them. There are 13 residues in the CDR3. Germline V gene data show CDR1 as SGHNT and CDR2 as YENEEA. CDR3 sequence: CASSRRRDTEAFF. The CDR3 DNA sequence: TGTGCCAGCAGCCGAAGGAGGGATACTGAAGCTTTCTTT.

The sample holds a few counts of this clonotype. J is TRBJ2-1 and V is TRBV21-1. TRBV21-1 represents a pseudogene. CDR3 length: 17 residues. Written as DNA, the CDR3 is TGTGCCAGCAGCAAAACCACTAAGAGGAGCTCCTACAATGAGCAGTTCTTC. Translating it yields CASSKTTKRSSYNEQFF.

The chain recombines TRBV5-1 with TRBJ1-3; 7 positions match TRBD1. V was clipped by 4 bases and J by 8 bases; unmatched bases: 12. CDR1 SGHRS and CDR2 YFSETQ come from the germline V gene. The CDR3 is 15 amino acids. The CDR3 DNA is TGCGCCAGCAGCAACAGAGGGGGCTGGTCGGACACCATATATTTT. It translates to CASSNRGGWSDTIYF.

The V and J genes are TRBV2 and TRBJ2-1, with D unclear. Trimming stripped 10 bases from V and 3 bases from J, with 7 bases between. Germline CDR1 is SNHLY and CDR2 is FYNNEI. The CDR3 has 11 amino acids. The CDR3, as DNA: TGTGCCACAGGATTCTACAATGAGCAGTTCTTC. Amino acids: CATGFYNEQFF.

This chain links TRBV7-6 with TRBJ2-5, with D possibly matching TRBD2 (6 bases). Trimming took 1 base from V and 4 from J, leaving 10 bases between them. There are 14 residues in the CDR3. In germline, CDR1 is SGHVS, CDR2 FNYEAQ. The CDR3 protein is CASSLVGSGETQYF. Here the CDR3 DNA reads TGTGCCAGCAGCTTAGTCGGGAGCGGAGAGACCCAGTACTTC.

This clonotype came up a few times. The chain combines TRBV2 with TRBJ2-7; 9 nucleotides line up with TRBD2. With V trimmed by 6 bases and J by 5 bases, 11 bases remained unmatched. CDR3 length: 15 amino acids. From germline, CDR1 is SNHLY and CDR2 FYNNEI. CDR3 DNA sequence: TGTGCCAGCAGCCTTATTAGCGGGAGTAGTGACGAGCAGTACTTC. This gives the protein CASSLISGSSDEQYF.

V and J are TRBV18 and TRBJ1-1, with a tentative D call TRBD1 (5 bases). In germline, CDR1 is KGHSH, CDR2 LQKENI. The CDR3 has 15 residues. The germline V and J ends were trimmed by 3 bases and 4 bases, with 15 bases remaining between them. The CDR3: CASSPPGPTSTEAFF. Here the CDR3 DNA reads TGTGCCAGCTCACCTCCGGGGCCTACGAGCACTGAAGCTTTCTTT. Combining the CDR3 with reference TRBV18 and TRBJ1-1 gives the whole variable domain NAGVMQNPRHLVRRRGQEARLRCSPMKGHSHVYWYRQLPEEGLKFMVYLQKENIIDESGMPKERFSAEFPKEGPSILRIQQVVRGDSAAYFCASSPPGPTSTEAFFGQGTRLTVV.

The J gene is TRBJ1-2, the V gene TRBV7-9; 7 bases are a match to TRBD1. The trim removed 3 bases at V and 2 bases at J, leaving 3 bases unmatched. The CDR3 sequence is 14 residues long. From germline, CDR1 is SEHNR and CDR2 FQNEAQ (reference sequence). The CDR3 DNA sequence: TGTGCCAGCAGCTTCAGGGGGTTGAACTATGGCTACACCTTC. Protein: CASSFRGLNYGYTF.

The chain has TRBV6-1 and TRBJ1-5, with D maybe TRBD1 (5 bases). Germline values: CDR1 MNHNS, CDR2 SASEGT. The CDR3 runs 15 residues. V was cut by 3 bases and J by 6 bases, with 15 bases left in between. This CDR3 reads CASSDRQPGRQPQHF. Here the CDR3 DNA reads TGTGCCAGCAGTGATAGACAGCCCGGTCGTCAGCCCCAGCATTTT.

Sample share makes this clonotype medium-sized. The chain combines TRBV20-1 with TRBJ1-5; D gene uncertain. The CDR3 is 15 amino acids. Trimming left V 1 base short and J 0 bases short, with 10 bases between. Germline V CDR1 and CDR2: DFQATT, SNEGSKA (reference sequence). As DNA, the CDR3 is TGCAGTGCTAGAGTTAGGCAGGATAGCAATCAGCCCCAGCATTTT. This codes for CSARVRQDSNQPQHF.

The gene calls are TRBV20-1 and TRBJ2-7; tentative D call: TRBD1 (6 bases). The ends were cut back, 0 bases at V and 3 bases at J, with 12 bases in the middle. CDR1 and CDR2 from the germline V gene are DFQATT and SNEGSKA (reference sequence). This CDR3 comprises 14 residues. CDR3 nucleotides: TGCAGTGCTAGAGATTACAGGGAAGGCTACGAGCAGTACTTC. It encodes CSARDYREGYEQYF.

This clonotype occurred a few times. This chain connects TRBV10-3 to TRBJ1-2; D perhaps matches TRBD1 (5 bases). CDR3 size: 15 residues. Germline-derived CDR1 and CDR2 are ENHRY and SYGVKD. V was shortened by 4 bases and J by 0 bases, with 12 bases between the two germline ends. CDR3 nucleotide sequence: TGTGCCATCAGTGGAGGAGGAGGGGCTAACTATGGCTACACCTTC. Translation gives CAISGGGGANYGYTF.

V usage is TRBV18 and J usage is TRBJ2-1, with D uncertain. The length of the CDR3 is 16 residues. CDR1 is KGHSH, CDR2 LQKENI, per germline. Between the trimmed V and J ends, which lost 1 base and 1 base, there was a span of 11 bases. The CDR3 loop is CASSPLDGLSYNEQFF. The CDR3 DNA reads as TGTGCCAGCTCACCACTTGACGGATTATCCTACAATGAGCAGTTCTTC.

V is TRBV6-2 or TRBV6-3 and J is TRBJ2-2; tentatively, D is TRBD2 (6 bases). The V end lost 6 bases, the J end lost 6 bases, and 17 bases lay between the germline ends. The CDR3 loop spans 15 amino acids. Germline lookup yields CDR1 MNHEY and CDR2 SVGEGT. CDR3 amino acids: CASSRTIGDSGELFF. The CDR3 region has the DNA TGTGCCAGCAGCCGGACTATCGGGGACTCCGGGGAGCTGTTTTTT.

This chain links TRBV6-5 with TRBJ2-7; TRBD2 aligns across 12 bases. The CDR3 is 16 amino acids. Germline CDR1 is MNHEY and CDR2 is SVGAGI. The trim removed 2 bases at V and 3 bases at J, leaving 5 bases unmatched. DNA of the CDR3: TGTGCCAGCAGTTACCGTACTAGCGGGAGGATCTACGAGCAGTACTTC. Translation gives CASSYRTSGRIYEQYF.

This chain joins TRBV28 and TRBJ1-5; D remains ambiguous. CDR3 length: 14 amino acids. Trimming cost V 7 bases and J 9 bases, with 19 bases left between them. Germline V gives CDR1 MDHEN, CDR2 SYDVKM. The chain's CDR3 is CASNKSGGLWPQHF. As DNA, the CDR3 is TGTGCCAGCAACAAATCGGGCGGCTTATGGCCCCAGCATTTT.

This clonotype occurred a few times. The J gene is TRBJ1-5, the V gene TRBV7-8; D unclear. This CDR3 is built from 14 residues. Trimming pared 1 base from V and 0 bases from J, leaving 4 bases between. Germline loops: CDR1 SGHVS, CDR2 FQNEAQ. The CDR3 sequence: CASSLVVSNQPQHF. CDR3 in DNA: TGTGCCAGCAGCTTAGTTGTTAGCAATCAGCCCCAGCATTTT. Looking up the rest from reference TRBV7-8 and TRBJ1-5 gives the full variable domain: GAGVSQSPRYKVAKRGQDVALRCDPISGHVSLFWYQQALGQGPEFLTYFQNEAQLDKSGLPSDRFFAERPEGSVSTLKIQRTQQEDSAVYLCASSLVVSNQPQHFGDGTRLSIL.

This chain joins TRBV5-4 and TRBJ2-3; D is possibly TRBD2 (6 bases). The CDR3 covers 15 residues. Germline-derived CDR1 and CDR2 are SGHNT and YYREEE (reference sequence). V shed 2 bases and J shed 1 base, with 11 bases lying between them. The CDR3 sequence is CASSLPRDGTDTQYF. The CDR3 coding sequence is TGTGCCAGCAGCTTACCGCGGGATGGCACAGATACGCAGTATTTT.

The genes are TRBV10-3 and TRBJ2-3, with D possibly called TRBD1 or TRBD2 (5 bases each). CDR1 and CDR2 from the germline V gene are ENHRY and SYGVKD. The V end lost 6 bases, the J end lost 2 bases, and 12 bases lay between the germline ends. The CDR3 is 14 amino acids. Here the CDR3 DNA reads TGTGCCATCAGGCCGGGACGGCCCACAGATACGCAGTATTTT. This sequence encodes CAIRPGRPTDTQYF.

This clonotype was detected a few times. The chain couples TRBV7-9 to TRBJ1-3; no definite D call. Germline loops: CDR1 SEHNR, CDR2 FQNEAQ (reference sequence). There are 17 residues in the CDR3. V gave up 3 bases and J gave up 4 bases, with 19 bases separating them. The CDR3 coding sequence is TGTGCCAGCAGCTTGGAAAAGAGCTCTGTGGGAGGAAACACCATATATTTT. It is translated as CASSLEKSSVGGNTIYF.

The table lists this clonotype with a few counts. The chain couples TRBV12-3 or TRBV12-4 to TRBJ1-6, with D unclear. Trimming removed 5 bases from V and 8 bases from J, with 10 bases in between. There are 13 residues in the CDR3. The CDR3 DNA reads TGTGCCAGCAGTAGCCGTGGGGATTCACCCCTCCACTTT. This codes for CASSSRGDSPLHF.

The rearrangement uses TRBV5-1 and TRBJ2-1, with 7 nucleotides matching TRBD2. CDR1 SGHRS and CDR2 YFSETQ come from the germline V gene. Losses at the gene ends were 4 bases for V and 7 bases for J; bases not matched to a gene: 14. This CDR3 is built from 16 residues. The CDR3 region has the DNA TGCGCCAGCAGCCCGGGAGCGGGATGGGGGGGGAATGAGCAGTTCTTC. Translation: CASSPGAGWGGNEQFF.

By sample fraction, this clonotype is medium-sized. The chain combines TRBV7-9 with TRBJ1-3, with D unresolved. Germline V CDR1 and CDR2: SEHNR, FQNEAQ (reference sequence). V was cut by 5 bases and J by 6 bases, with 11 bases left in between. The CDR3 sequence is 13 residues long. The CDR3 reads CASSNGPANTIYF. CDR3 sequence (DNA): TGTGCCAGCAGCAATGGGCCGGCAAACACCATATATTTT.

This chain joins TRBV18 and TRBJ2-5, with 8 bases matching TRBD1. Germline CDR1 reads KGHSH; CDR2 reads LQKENI. V shed 4 bases and J 5 bases; nucleotides not matched to a gene: 9. This CDR3 has 15 residues. The CDR3 DNA reads TGTGCCAGCTCACTCGGACAGGGTCCTGTGGAGACCCAGTACTTC. This gives the protein CASSLGQGPVETQYF.

Judged by abundance, this clonotype is medium-sized. The chain links TRBV7-9 to TRBJ2-1, with D unclear. This CDR3 region has 15 residues. CDR1 is SEHNR and CDR2 is FQNEAQ in the germline V gene (reference sequence). Trimming cost V 0 bases and J 4 bases, with 10 bases left between them. DNA for the CDR3: TGTGCCAGCAGCTTAGCGGGTCTAGGATACAATGAGCAGTTCTTC. It is translated as CASSLAGLGYNEQFF.

J is TRBJ1-1 and V is TRBV7-9; TRBD1 is a possible D gene (6 bases). The CDR3 has 15 residues. V was clipped by 3 bases and J by 4 bases, with 15 bases between them. The germline V gene has CDR1 SEHNR and CDR2 FQNEAQ (reference sequence). As DNA, the CDR3 is TGTGCCAGCAGCTTGAACAGGGATTATGGCACTGAAGCTTTCTTT. Translated: CASSLNRDYGTEAFF. Looking up the rest from reference TRBV7-9 and TRBJ1-1 gives the full variable domain: DTGVSQNPRHKITKRGQNVTFRCDPISEHNRLYWYRQTLGQGPEFLTYFQNEAQLEKSRLLSDRFSAERPKGSFSTLEIQRTEQGDSAMYLCASSLNRDYGTEAFFGQGTRLTVV.

The sample holds a few counts of this clonotype. V usage is TRBV7-9 and J usage is TRBJ2-3, with D possibly being TRBD1 (6 bases). The germline CDR1 and CDR2 sequences are SEHNR and FQNEAQ (reference sequence). V was pared by 1 base and J by 2 bases, with 10 bases between. CDR3 size: 15 residues. CDR3 coding DNA: TGTGCCAGCAGCTTAGGGGGGCAAGCCACAGATACGCAGTATTTT. As protein: CASSLGGQATDTQYF.

The genes are TRBV28 and TRBJ2-2; D is ambiguous. CDR1 and CDR2 (germline): MDHEN, SYDVKM. Trimming cost V 9 bases and J 0 bases, with 14 bases left between them. CDR3 length equals 15 residues. Here the CDR3 DNA reads TGTGCCAGTTCTACCGCAGGAGCGAACACCGGGGAGCTGTTTTTT. Residues: CASSTAGANTGELFF.

The chain is built from TRBV19 and TRBJ2-1, with a weak D call TRBD2 (6 bases). Germline CDR1 LNHDA, CDR2 SQIVND (reference sequence). With 9 bases removed from V and 7 bases from J, the gap between germline ends came to 16 bases. The CDR3 runs 13 residues. The CDR3 nucleotides read TGTGCCAGCAAACGGAGGGCCGGGAATGAGCAGTTCTTC. It yields the protein CASKRRAGNEQFF.